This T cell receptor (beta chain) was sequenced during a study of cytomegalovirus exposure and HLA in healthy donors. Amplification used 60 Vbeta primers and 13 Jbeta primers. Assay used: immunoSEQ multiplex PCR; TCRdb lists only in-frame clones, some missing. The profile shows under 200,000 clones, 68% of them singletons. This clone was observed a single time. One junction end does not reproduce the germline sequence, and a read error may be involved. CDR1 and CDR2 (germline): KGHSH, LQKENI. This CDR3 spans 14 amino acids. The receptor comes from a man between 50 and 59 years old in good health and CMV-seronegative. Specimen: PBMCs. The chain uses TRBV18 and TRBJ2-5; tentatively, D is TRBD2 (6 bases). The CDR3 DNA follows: TGTGCCAGCTCACCCCGGGAGATCCAAGAGACCCAATACTTC. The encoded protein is CASSPREIQETQYF.